The 30 T cell receptor beta chains in this list originate from one sample, sequenced in a study of blood T cell repertoires in COVID-19. Assay: immunoSEQ multiplex PCR; the TCRdb copy retains only in-frame clones and omits some. The sample holds about 190,000 clones, 75% to 90% seen once. The sequenced material came from peripheral blood. All receptors derive from a young man with acute or convalescent COVID-19.

V gene TRBV5-1 combines with J gene TRBJ2-3, with D perhaps matching TRBD2 (6 bases). Germline V gene data show CDR1 as SGHRS and CDR2 as YFSETQ. The CDR3 is 15 amino acids. Trimming cost V 3 bases and J 0 bases, with 11 bases left between them. CDR3 in amino acids: CASSSAGGSTDTQYF. CDR3 bases: TGCGCCAGCAGCTCGGCCGGAGGGAGCACAGATACGCAGTATTTT.

The chain uses TRBV5-1 and TRBJ2-2, with 10 bases fitting TRBD1. Germline lookup yields CDR1 SGHRS and CDR2 YFSETQ. V dropped 4 bases and J dropped 3; count of bases not matched to a gene: 9. This CDR3 has 17 amino acids. The CDR3 reads CASSGGGGTGDTGELFF. CDR3 DNA: TGCGCCAGCAGCGGCGGAGGCGGGACAGGGGACACCGGGGAGCTGTTTTTT.

The V gene is TRBV7-8, the J gene TRBJ1-1; 7 positions agree with TRBD1. Per the germline V gene, CDR1 is SGHVS and CDR2 is FQNEAQ. Trimming cost V 3 bases and J 0 bases; bases outside gene matches: 4. The CDR3 runs 15 residues. As DNA, the CDR3 is TGTGCCAGCAGCTTGTCGACAGGGTTGAACACTGAAGCTTTCTTT. Translation gives CASSLSTGLNTEAFF.

Here the CDR3 DNA reads TGTGCCAGCTCACCGCGGGAGGGGTCCTACAATGAGCAGTTCTTC. Amino acids: CASSPREGSYNEQFF. The chain employs TRBV18 and TRBJ2-1, with 9 bases fitting TRBD2. The V gene end was trimmed by 3 bases and the J gene end by 1 base; junction bases not matched to a gene: 1. There are 15 residues in the CDR3. CDR1 and CDR2 from the germline V gene are KGHSH and LQKENI.

The V and J genes are TRBV28 and TRBJ1-3; no definite D call. Germline CDR1 MDHEN, CDR2 SYDVKM. The CDR3 is 14 amino acids. V shed 8 bases and J shed 2 bases, with 13 bases lying between them. The CDR3 sequence is CASGNRGPGNTIYF. The CDR3 nucleotides read TGTGCCAGCGGCAATCGGGGTCCTGGAAACACCATATATTTT. The whole variable domain, remainder taken from reference TRBV28 and TRBJ1-3, is DVKVTQSSRYLVKRTGEKVFLECVQDMDHENMFWYRQDPGLGLRLIYFSYDVKMKEKGDIPEGYSVSREKKERFSLILESASTNQTSMYLCASGNRGPGNTIYFGEGSWLTVV.

The chain recombines TRBV5-1 with TRBJ2-1; D possibly corresponds to TRBD2 (6 bases). Trimming cost V 5 bases and J 0 bases, with 12 bases left between them. The CDR3 covers 15 residues. Germline values: CDR1 SGHRS, CDR2 YFSETQ. The DNA of the CDR3 is TGCGCCAGCAGAGCTAGCGTTAGCTCCTACAATGAGCAGTTCTTC. Its translation is CASRASVSSYNEQFF.

This chain uses TRBV27 with TRBJ1-2, with 8 nucleotides matching TRBD1. This CDR3 spans 15 amino acids. The V gene end was trimmed by 5 bases and the J gene end by 4 bases; junction bases not matched to a gene: 9. From germline, CDR1 is MNHEY and CDR2 SMNVEV (reference sequence). The CDR3 sequence is CASSIDLQGVYGYTF. The CDR3 DNA sequence: TGTGCCAGCAGTATAGATTTACAGGGGGTCTATGGCTACACCTTC.

The chain recombines TRBV27 with TRBJ2-7; D is possibly TRBD2 (6 bases). Germline CDR1 and CDR2: MNHEY and SMNVEV (reference sequence). Trimming stripped 6 bases from V and 0 bases from J, with 12 bases between. The CDR3 contains 14 residues. The CDR3 sequence is CASSQTRSSYEQYF. The CDR3, as DNA: TGTGCCAGCAGCCAGACTAGGAGCTCCTACGAGCAGTACTTC.

V gene TRBV28 combines with J gene TRBJ1-4; weak D call: TRBD1 (5 bases). The CDR3 is made up of 13 amino acids. V was clipped by 8 bases and J by 10 bases, with 17 bases between them. Germline loops: CDR1 MDHEN, CDR2 SYDVKM. The CDR3 sequence is CASLAETRGKLFF. CDR3 coding DNA: TGTGCCAGCCTCGCCGAGACAAGGGGAAAACTGTTTTTT.

The gene calls are TRBV11-2 and TRBJ1-2, with 11 positions matching TRBD1. Germline V CDR1 and CDR2: SGHAT, FQNNGV. J lost 7 bases, V lost 6 bases, and 10 bases had no gene match. This CDR3 comprises 15 residues. The DNA for the CDR3 is TGTGCCAGCAGGGAGGGGACAGGGGGTCGGACTGGCTACACCTTC. Its translation is CASREGTGGRTGYTF.

The rearrangement uses TRBV5-8 and TRBJ2-7, with 12 bases identical to TRBD1. After removal of 3 bases from V and 5 bases from J, the junction contained 9 bases not matched to a gene. The germline gives CDR1 SGHTS, CDR2 YDEGEE. The length of the CDR3 is 16 residues. The CDR3 sequence is CASSSRPGQGAHEQYF. The CDR3, as DNA: TGTGCCAGCAGCTCCCGTCCGGGACAGGGGGCCCACGAGCAGTACTTC.

The V and J genes are TRBV3-1 (or the pseudogene TRBV3-2) and TRBJ2-5; a weak D match, TRBD2 (6 bases). The germline V gene has CDR1 LGHDT and CDR2 YNNKEL (reference sequence). V dropped 1 base and J dropped 6 bases, with 21 bases sitting between them. This CDR3 has 17 amino acids. The CDR3 protein is CASSQGGVTTSSQTQYF. CDR3 nucleotides: TGTGCCAGCAGCCAAGGGGGGGTTACCACTAGCTCGCAGACCCAGTACTTC.

The genes are TRBV2 and TRBJ2-3; 7 bases are shared with TRBD1. J gave up 3 bases and V 7 bases, and 4 bases lay outside the gene matches. CDR1 is SNHLY, CDR2 FYNNEI, per germline. The CDR3 covers 13 residues. The CDR3: CASNLQGTDTQYF. The CDR3 DNA reads as TGTGCCAGCAACTTACAGGGGACAGATACGCAGTATTTT.

The rearrangement joins TRBV4-1 to TRBJ1-2; TRBD1 might be the D (6 bases). The CDR3 extends over 12 amino acids. Between the trimmed V and J ends, which lost 3 bases and 10 bases, there was a span of 12 bases. Germline V CDR1 and CDR2: MGHRA, YSYEKL. The CDR3, as DNA: TGCGCCAGCAGCCATCAAACAGGGAACTACACCTTC. This translates into CASSHQTGNYTF.

The chain has TRBV6-5 and TRBJ2-7; TRBD2 matches 7 bases. V was pared by 7 bases and J by 0 bases, with 6 bases of the junction left unmatched. From germline, CDR1 is MNHEY and CDR2 SVGAGI. The CDR3 spans 14 residues. The CDR3: CASTPGTTSYEQYF. CDR3 DNA: TGTGCCAGCACCCCCGGGACTACCTCCTACGAGCAGTACTTC.

CDR3 sequence (DNA): TGCAGCGTTGTGTACCCGGGGTCGTTCGAGCAGTACTTC. It specifies CSVVYPGSFEQYF. The chain employs TRBV29-1 and TRBJ2-7; D might be TRBD2 (5 bases). Per the germline V gene, CDR1 is SQVTM and CDR2 is ANQGSEA. The CDR3 is 13 residues long. V was cut by 4 bases and J by 6 bases, with 16 bases left in between.

The chain couples TRBV2 to TRBJ1-2, with D possibly TRBD1 on 6 matching bases. Germline values: CDR1 SNHLY, CDR2 FYNNEI. V was clipped by 10 bases and J by 7 bases, with 19 bases between them. This CDR3 is 13 amino acids long. The CDR3 DNA sequence: TGTGCCACCTCACAGTCCGGGACAAGTGGCTACACCTTC. Its translation is CATSQSGTSGYTF.

This chain uses TRBV28 with TRBJ1-4, with D possibly TRBD1 on 5 matching bases. Germline CDR1 reads MDHEN; CDR2 reads SYDVKM. V was trimmed by 3 bases and J by 8 bases, leaving 13 bases between them. This CDR3 is built from 14 residues. The CDR3: CASSFRSGGEKLFF. CDR3 DNA: TGTGCCAGCAGTTTCCGTAGTGGGGGGGAAAAACTGTTTTTT.

This clone has a single count. This sequence joins TRBV5-1 and TRBJ1-1, with a weak D call TRBD1 (5 bases). The CDR3 covers 13 residues. CDR1 is SGHRS and CDR2 is YFSETQ in the germline V gene. V was clipped by 4 bases and J by 2 bases, with 9 bases between them. The CDR3 is CASSVQGNTEAFF. The CDR3 DNA follows: TGCGCCAGCAGCGTCCAGGGCAACACTGAAGCTTTCTTT.

V usage is TRBV11-1 and J usage is TRBJ2-7, with 10 bases fitting TRBD1. The length of the CDR3 is 16 residues. Germline loops: CDR1 SGHAT, CDR2 FQDESV (reference sequence). V lost 5 bases to trimming and J lost 3 bases; unmatched junction nucleotides: 10. The CDR3, as DNA: TGTGCCAGCAGCCGATTGACCTGGACAGGGGGCTACGAGCAGTACTTC. This gives the protein CASSRLTWTGGYEQYF.

This chain uses TRBV9 with TRBJ2-7; TRBD2 matches at 14 bases. The V gene end was trimmed by 0 bases and the J gene end by 8 bases; junction bases not matched to a gene: 7. Germline V lookup: CDR1 SGDLS, CDR2 YYNGEE. The CDR3 spans 16 residues. This CDR3 is CASSVATGLAGDQQYF. The CDR3 DNA sequence: TGTGCCAGCAGCGTAGCTACGGGACTAGCGGGAGATCAGCAGTACTTC.

This clone was seen just once. The J gene is TRBJ2-2, the V gene TRBV11-2; TRBD1 matches 9 bases. The CDR3 covers 18 residues. CDR1 SGHAT and CDR2 FQNNGV come from the germline V gene. The V gene end was trimmed by 5 bases and the J gene end by 5 bases; junction bases not matched to a gene: 15. The CDR3 spells CASSLLTGGAKGTGELFF. As DNA, the CDR3 is TGTGCCAGCAGCCTTCTTACAGGGGGCGCAAAGGGAACCGGGGAGCTGTTTTTT.

This clone was seen a single time. The rearrangement links TRBV5-1 to TRBJ2-2, with D uncertain. The CDR3 totals 15 residues. Trimming shortened V by 2 bases and J by 1 base, and 9 bases separated the two germline ends. CDR1 and CDR2 (germline): SGHRS, YFSETQ. CDR3 loop: CASSFPRLNTGELFF. The DNA for the CDR3 is TGCGCCAGCAGCTTCCCTAGATTGAACACCGGGGAGCTGTTTTTT.

This clone was picked up one time. V is TRBV6-5 and J is TRBJ2-7; 8 nucleotides align to TRBD1. The V gene's germline CDR1 is MNHEY and CDR2 SVGAGI. The junction had 5 bases not matched to a gene; V was cut back by 10 bases and J by 0 bases. The length of the CDR3 is 13 residues. CDR3 DNA: TGTGCCACTCGGACAGGGACCTCCTACGAGCAGTACTTC. Translated, it gives CATRTGTSYEQYF.

In its sample, this clone was seen a few times. The rearrangement uses TRBV19 and TRBJ2-7, with 10 positions matching TRBD1. The V and J ends lost 4 bases and 1 base, in that order; junction bases with no gene match: 1. The germline gives CDR1 LNHDA, CDR2 SQIVND (reference sequence). The CDR3 extends over 14 amino acids. The CDR3 sequence: CASSKGQGSYEQYF. The CDR3 nucleotides are TGTGCCAGTAGTAAGGGACAGGGGTCCTACGAGCAGTACTTC.

This clone was counted at least ten times. V usage is TRBV5-4 and J usage is TRBJ2-3; TRBD1 matches 9 bases. Trimming at V came to 6 bases and at J to 3 bases, leaving 8 bases not matched to a gene. The CDR3 totals 15 residues. Germline lookup yields CDR1 SGHNT and CDR2 YYREEE (reference sequence). CDR3 DNA sequence: TGTGCCAGCAAGGTCAGGACAGGGGTGACAGATACGCAGTATTTT. As protein: CASKVRTGVTDTQYF.

V is TRBV20-1 and J is TRBJ2-7; D possibly corresponds to TRBD2 (6 bases). V lost 4 bases and J lost 9, with 13 bases in between. CDR1 is DFQATT and CDR2 is SNEGSKA in the germline V gene (reference sequence). The length of the CDR3 is 11 residues. CDR3 region: CSATTAEGQYF. CDR3 DNA sequence: TGCAGTGCTACCACAGCGGAGGGGCAGTACTTC.

V gene TRBV28 combines with J gene TRBJ1-1, with 10 bases that match TRBD1. The CDR3 length is 18 residues. The ends lost 4 bases at V and 5 bases at J; junction bases unmatched: 16. Germline V lookup: CDR1 MDHEN, CDR2 SYDVKM. Here the CDR3 DNA reads TGTGCCAGCAGTTACTATCTTTGGACAGGGGGTAGAAGGACTGAAGCTTTCTTT. Translated, it gives CASSYYLWTGGRRTEAFF.

The V gene is TRBV7-9, the J gene TRBJ1-1; 7 bases line up with TRBD1. The germline V gene has CDR1 SEHNR and CDR2 FQNEAQ (reference sequence). This CDR3 region has 14 residues. V was clipped by 2 bases and J by 4 bases; unmatched bases: 4. The DNA for the CDR3 is TGTGCCAGCAGCTTATTACAGGGGAGCACTGAAGCTTTCTTT. Protein: CASSLLQGSTEAFF.

The chain joins TRBV5-6 to TRBJ1-2; D not certain. V lost 1 base to trimming and J lost 3 bases, with 16 bases between them. The germline CDR1 and CDR2 sequences are SGHDT and YYEEEE. The CDR3 contains 16 residues. The CDR3: CASSLKRSGPYYGYTF. For the CDR3, the DNA is TGTGCCAGCAGCTTGAAAAGGAGCGGGCCTTACTATGGCTACACCTTC.